The source of this TCR beta chain is a study of CD8+CD57+ T cells in acquired aplastic anemia. The sequenced patients had an expansion of CD8+CD57+ cells seen by flow cytometry. Every one of the patients had aplastic anemia (severe, acquired). Among the patients, none had received any therapy at the time of blood sampling. This clonotype was counted a single time. Its cognate antigen is unknown. Genomic DNA, serving as template, underwent TCR beta VDJ and CDR3 profiling. A single record per CDR3 protein comes from TCRdb applying MiXCR to the reads. The top ten clones hold roughly 42% of a sample with approximately 250,000 distinct CDR3 sequences, 70% to 85% of them seen once. The study's findings and limits: In CD8+ cells, Simpson's diversity showed no significant difference between patients and controls. Patients and controls shared about 30 CD8+ CDR3 sequences.

Germline CDR1 reads SGHAT; CDR2 reads FQDESV (reference sequence). The CDR3 has 15 residues. V dropped 3 bases and J dropped 0 bases, with 12 bases sitting between them. This clonotype originated in a human donor with aplastic anemia. Sequencing input: sorted CD4+, CD8+, or CD8+CD57+ T cells (not recorded which) from PBMCs. The chain joins TRBV11-1 to TRBJ2-7; D possibly corresponds to TRBD2 (5 bases). The CDR3 sequence is CASSFGLKSSYEQYF. Here the CDR3 DNA reads TGTGCCAGCAGCTTTGGACTGAAAAGCTCCTACGAGCAGTACTTC. Drawing the rest from reference TRBV11-1 and TRBJ2-7, the complete variable domain is EAEVAQSPRYKITEKSQAVAFWCDPISGHATLYWYRQILGQGPELLVQFQDESVVDDSQLPKDRFSAERLKGVDSTLKIQPAELGDSAMYLCASSFGLKSSYEQYFGPGTRLTVT.